A single sample is the source of the 27 T cell receptor beta chains below, sequenced in a study of T cells after somatic rescue of genetic block. Profiling relied on immunoSEQ multiplex PCR, and the TCRdb table lists in-frame clones only, not all of them. Among around 50,000 clones, roughly 96% were seen once, and the ten largest hold roughly 0.074%. The material sequenced was peripheral blood mononuclear cells (PBMCs). The receptors shown here come from a child younger than two.

The chain couples TRBV11-2 to TRBJ1-6; D gene unclear. CDR1 is SGHAT and CDR2 is FQNNGV in the germline V gene. There are 15 residues in the CDR3. With 3 bases removed from V and 0 bases from J, the gap between germline ends came to 6 bases. The CDR3 DNA reads as TGTGCCAGCAGCTTTGGCAGCTCCTATAATTCACCCCTCCACTTT. Translating it yields CASSFGSSYNSPLHF.

The chain combines TRBV4-1 with TRBJ2-3; D uncertain. V was clipped by 3 bases and J by 3 bases, with 4 bases between them. This CDR3 spans 12 amino acids. Per the germline V gene, CDR1 is MGHRA and CDR2 is YSYEKL. The CDR3 DNA sequence: TGCGCCAGCAGCCATGGGACAGATACGCAGTATTTT. The encoded protein is CASSHGTDTQYF.

The rearrangement joins TRBV12-5 to TRBJ1-1; a possible D gene is TRBD1 (5 bases). The ends were cut back, 1 base at V and 4 bases at J, with 10 bases in the middle. Germline CDR1 and CDR2: LGHNT and FRNRAP. CDR3 length equals 14 residues. The chain's CDR3 is CASGLARVGTEAFF. The CDR3 DNA is TGTGCTAGTGGTTTGGCCAGGGTAGGCACTGAAGCTTTCTTT. The full variable domain, completed using reference TRBV12-5 and TRBJ1-1, is DARVTQTPRHKVTEMGQEVTMRCQPILGHNTVFWYRQTMMQGLELLAYFRNRAPLDDSGMPKDRFSAEMPDATLATLKIQPSEPRDSAVYFCASGLARVGTEAFFGQGTRLTVV.

This sequence joins TRBV7-3 and TRBJ1-1, with D perhaps TRBD1 (6 bases). The germline V gene encodes CDR1 SGHTA and CDR2 FQGTGA. V lost 4 bases and J 2 bases, leaving 8 bases between the germline ends. This CDR3 contains 13 residues. This CDR3 reads CASSSTGNTEAFF. The CDR3 DNA follows: TGTGCCAGCAGCTCGACAGGAAACACTGAAGCTTTCTTT.

This clone appeared a few times. The gene calls are TRBV4-2 and TRBJ1-3; D not certain. The V and J ends lost 6 bases and 1 base respectively, with 7 bases between them. The CDR3 extends over 13 amino acids. Germline V CDR1 and CDR2: LGHNA, YNFKEQ. CDR3 in DNA: TGTGCCAGCAGGGGCTCTTCTGGAAACACCATATATTTT. Its protein is CASRGSSGNTIYF.

This clone has only one observation. The chain combines TRBV4-3 with TRBJ2-7; D is unclear. Germline CDR1 and CDR2: LGHNA and YSLEER. V was pared by 4 bases and J by 0 bases, with 7 bases between. CDR3 size: 13 residues. CDR3 sequence reads: CASSRALSYEQYF. In DNA form, the CDR3 reads TGCGCCAGCAGCCGGGCCCTCTCCTACGAGCAGTACTTC.

The chain couples TRBV13 to TRBJ2-7; a weak D match, TRBD1 (6 bases). V lost 7 bases and J 0 bases, leaving 13 bases between the germline ends. The CDR3 covers 14 residues. The V gene's germline CDR1 is PRHDT and CDR2 FYEKMQ (reference sequence). The CDR3 bases are TGTGCCAGCACCCCTCCGGGACACTCCTACGAGCAGTACTTC. Translated, it gives CASTPPGHSYEQYF.

The chain is built from TRBV5-1 and TRBJ1-1, with a possible D match to TRBD1 (5 bases). With 2 bases removed from V and 0 bases from J, the gap between germline ends came to 11 bases. CDR1 is SGHRS and CDR2 is YFSETQ in the germline V gene. The CDR3 contains 15 residues. The CDR3 DNA is TGCGCCAGCAGCTTTGACAGTAACATGAACACTGAAGCTTTCTTT. Encoded protein: CASSFDSNMNTEAFF.

The chain links TRBV10-3 to TRBJ2-3, with D uncertain. Germline-derived CDR1 and CDR2 are ENHRY and SYGVKD. The ends were cut back, 0 bases at V and 0 bases at J, with 4 bases in the middle. The CDR3 sequence is 14 residues long. DNA for the CDR3: TGTGCCATCAGTGAGTCAAGGAGCACAGATACGCAGTATTTT. As protein: CAISESRSTDTQYF.

The J gene is TRBJ2-7, the V gene TRBV27; TRBD2 matches at 8 bases. J was trimmed by 0 bases and V by 5 bases; bases with no gene match: 9. The CDR3 contains 16 residues. Germline V gene lookup returns CDR1 MNHEY and CDR2 SMNVEV (reference sequence). The CDR3 protein is CASSPSPGTSSYEQYF. The CDR3 DNA reads as TGTGCCAGCAGTCCGTCCCCCGGGACTAGCTCCTACGAGCAGTACTTC.

The rearrangement joins TRBV6-6 to TRBJ1-1; no definite D call. Looked up from germline, CDR1 is MNHNY and CDR2 is SVGAGI (reference sequence). The CDR3 is 11 residues long. V gave up 1 base and J gave up 10 bases, with 7 bases separating them. CDR3 residues: CASSYLSSAFF. The DNA of the CDR3 is TGTGCCAGCAGTTACTTGTCATCAGCTTTCTTT.

The rearrangement links TRBV27 to TRBJ2-7, with D perhaps assigned TRBD1 or TRBD2 (5 bases each). CDR1 MNHEY and CDR2 SMNVEV come from the germline V gene (reference sequence). There are 15 residues in the CDR3. V was trimmed by 1 base and J by 2 bases, leaving 12 bases between them. The CDR3 is CASSLYKGPAYEQYF. DNA of the CDR3: TGTGCCAGCAGTTTATATAAGGGACCGGCCTACGAGCAGTACTTC.

The chain joins TRBV19 to TRBJ2-7, with TRBD1 as a possible D gene (5 bases). Trimming stripped 3 bases from V and 0 bases from J, with 6 bases between. CDR1 and CDR2 (germline): LNHDA, SQIVND (reference sequence). This CDR3 contains 13 residues. CDR3 in amino acids: CASSMGLSYEQYF. Written as DNA, the CDR3 is TGTGCCAGTAGTATGGGGCTCTCCTACGAGCAGTACTTC.

This chain links TRBV6-6 with TRBJ2-1, with 11 bases fitting TRBD2. CDR1 is MNHNY and CDR2 is SVGAGI in the germline V gene (reference sequence). Germline trimming cut 2 bases from V and 6 bases from J; bases unmatched to any gene: 6. The CDR3 extends over 16 amino acids. The CDR3 protein is CASSYPTSGTLNEQFF. DNA for the CDR3: TGTGCCAGCAGTTACCCGACTAGCGGGACCCTCAATGAGCAGTTCTTC.

About this clone: The same CDR3 also results from other DNA sequences found in this sample. CDR3 sequence: CASSRDRDTEAFF. The CDR3 DNA sequence: TGTGCCAGCAGCCGCGACAGGGACACTGAAGCTTTCTTT. The genes are TRBV7-3 and TRBJ1-1, with 7 bases matching TRBD1. This CDR3 region has 13 residues. The germline CDR1 and CDR2 sequences are SGHTA and FQGTGA. Trimming removed 5 bases from V and 3 bases from J; junction bases left unmatched: 3.

The V and J genes are TRBV15 and TRBJ1-5; TRBD1 might be the D (5 bases). Trimming removed 0 bases at V and 0 bases at J, with 9 bases between. The V gene's germline CDR1 is LNHNV and CDR2 YYDKDF (reference sequence). The CDR3 consists of 16 residues. The CDR3 nucleotides read TGTGCCACCAGCAGAGATGCCGACAGTAGCAATCAGCCCCAGCATTTT. Amino acid sequence: CATSRDADSSNQPQHF.

The V gene is TRBV10-2, the J gene TRBJ2-6; D is uncertain. CDR3 length: 18 amino acids. Germline CDR1 reads WSHSY; CDR2 reads SAAADI. With 3 bases removed from V and 0 bases from J, the gap between germline ends came to 15 bases. The CDR3 reads CASSESRIPFSGANVLTF. As DNA, the CDR3 is TGCGCCAGCAGTGAAAGCAGGATCCCCTTCTCTGGGGCCAACGTCCTGACTTTC.

This rearrangement joins TRBV28 to TRBJ2-7, with TRBD2 matching 11 bases. Trimming at V came to 1 base and at J to 1 base, leaving 3 bases not matched to a gene. CDR1 is MDHEN, CDR2 SYDVKM, per germline. The CDR3 is 16 amino acids. In DNA form, the CDR3 reads TGTGCCAGCAGTTTATCCGGGACTAGCGGTTCCTACGAGCAGTACTTC. Translation gives CASSLSGTSGSYEQYF.

V is TRBV19 and J is TRBJ1-1, with D maybe TRBD1 (5 bases). V lost 3 bases to trimming and J lost 0 bases, with 11 bases between them. Germline values: CDR1 LNHDA, CDR2 SQIVND (reference sequence). The CDR3 covers 15 residues. Here the CDR3 DNA reads TGTGCCAGTAGTATCGTCGCGACAGTGAACACTGAAGCTTTCTTT. As protein: CASSIVATVNTEAFF. The whole variable domain, remainder taken from reference TRBV19 and TRBJ1-1, is DGGITQSPKYLFRKEGQNVTLSCEQNLNHDAMYWYRQDPGQGLRLIYYSQIVNDFQKGDIAEGYSVSREKKESFPLTVTSAQKNPTAFYLCASSIVATVNTEAFFGQGTRLTVV.

The chain joins TRBV25-1 to TRBJ1-6; D is uncertain. The V gene's germline CDR1 is MGHDK and CDR2 SYGVNS. The CDR3 sequence is 13 residues long. V was clipped by 2 bases and J by 7 bases, with 6 bases between them. In DNA form, the CDR3 reads TGTGCCAGCAGTGAAAAGGGAAATTCACCCCTCCACTTT. As protein: CASSEKGNSPLHF.

This clone was counted a single time. The CDR3 bases are TGTGCCAGCAGTGAACAATATAATTCACCCCTCCACTTT. As protein: CASSEQYNSPLHF. The chain couples TRBV6-1 to TRBJ1-6; D gene unclear. Germline V gene sequence: CDR1 MNHNS, CDR2 SASEGT. This CDR3 is built from 13 residues. The V and J ends lost 2 bases and 4 bases respectively, with 3 bases between them.

This sequence joins TRBV2 and TRBJ2-5; D is unclear. CDR1 and CDR2 from the germline V gene are SNHLY and FYNNEI. CDR3 length: 14 residues. The V gene lost 6 bases and the J gene lost 0 bases, with 11 bases spanning the gap. The CDR3 region has the DNA TGTGCCAGCAGCGTCCTAGAGTACCAAGAGACCCAGTACTTC. Translating gives CASSVLEYQETQYF.

This clone was counted a single time. This sequence joins TRBV19 and TRBJ2-5; D is ambiguous. In germline, CDR1 is LNHDA, CDR2 SQIVND (reference sequence). Trimming removed 3 bases at V and 2 bases at J, with 7 bases between. This CDR3 spans 13 amino acids. In DNA, the CDR3 is TGTGCCAGTAGTATGTCTCTACAAGAGACCCAGTACTTC. Amino acids: CASSMSLQETQYF.

V usage is TRBV18 and J usage is TRBJ2-7; D is unresolved. Trimming took off 2 bases at V and 3 bases at J, with 11 bases between the two ends. Germline values: CDR1 KGHSH, CDR2 LQKENI. CDR3 length: 14 residues. CDR3 DNA sequence: TGTGCCAGCTCACCAATTTACAGTTTCTACGAGCAGTACTTC. Its protein is CASSPIYSFYEQYF.

V is TRBV27 and J is TRBJ1-1; unclear D gene. The CDR3 length is 13 residues. The germline V gene encodes CDR1 MNHEY and CDR2 SMNVEV (reference sequence). V was trimmed by 5 bases and J by 0 bases, leaving 7 bases between them. The CDR3 protein is CASSAYMNTEAFF. The CDR3 nucleotides are TGTGCCAGCAGTGCGTACATGAACACTGAAGCTTTCTTT.

This chain links TRBV4-3 with TRBJ1-3; D remains ambiguous. The CDR3 length is 14 residues. V was pared by 0 bases and J by 4 bases, with 7 bases between. CDR1 is LGHNA and CDR2 is YSLEER in the germline V gene. CDR3 DNA sequence: TGCGCCAGCAGCCAAGATCTTTGGGGAAACACCATATATTTT. It encodes CASSQDLWGNTIYF.

The CDR3 sequence is CASTGTGAKGETQYF. Written as DNA, the CDR3 is TGCGCCAGCACCGGGACAGGGGCGAAGGGAGAGACCCAGTACTTC. This rearrangement joins TRBV5-1 to TRBJ2-5, with 10 bases fitting TRBD1. J was trimmed by 4 bases and V by 6 bases; bases with no gene match: 9. This CDR3 contains 15 residues. Germline CDR1 reads SGHRS; CDR2 reads YFSETQ.